The rows below give T cell receptor beta chains drawn from one sample of a study of control samples from healthy donors and cancer patients. TCRdb's table, derived via immunoSEQ multiplex PCR, lists solely in-frame clones and lacks some. This table has 350,000 to 450,000 clones, 75% to 95% appearing once. Sample: PBMCs. The receptors were sampled from a middle-aged man with head and neck cancer. Each CDR3 is given with its conserved first and last residue. The D gene is left open where the match is weak. Not every row has a clone size; where given, it reads once, few, many or a size class.

V gene,J gene,D gene,clone size,CDR3 protein,CDR3 DNA
TRBV10-3,TRBJ2-7,NA,few,CAISEFPSLGGIGTYEQYF,TGTGCCATCAGTGAGTTCCCCTCGCTAGGGGGGATAGGGACCTACGAGCAGTACTTC
TRBV14,TRBJ2-7,NA,NA,CASSQTPLRWDYYEQYF,TGTGCCAGCAGCCAAACCCCCTTAAGGTGGGATTACTACGAGCAGTACTTC
TRBV19,TRBJ1-5,NA,NA,CASSKAPYFNQPQHF,TGTGCCAGTAGTAAAGCACCTTACTTCAATCAGCCCCAGCATTTT
TRBV9,TRBJ2-4,TRBD2,NA,CASSVETRGGDIQYF,TGTGCCAGCAGCGTCGAGACCCGGGGAGGGGACATTCAGTACTTC
TRBV18,TRBJ1-2,NA,NA,CTSSPDNYGYTF,TGTACCAGCTCACCCGACAACTATGGCTACACCTTC
TRBV6-5,TRBJ1-2,NA,few,CASQPDDNYGYTF,TGTGCCAGCCAGCCGGATGATAACTATGGCTACACCTTC
TRBV30,TRBJ1-1,NA,NA,CAWSVGRLNTEAFF,TGTGCCTGGAGTGTCGGACGGTTGAACACTGAAGCTTTCTTT
TRBV11-3,TRBJ2-3,NA,NA,CASSFTKLSTQYF,TGTGCCAGCAGCTTTACCAAATTATCCACGCAGTATTTT
TRBV4-3,TRBJ2-7,TRBD1,NA,CASSHSDRVASYEQYF,TGCGCCAGCAGCCACTCGGACAGGGTCGCATCCTACGAGCAGTACTTC
TRBV12-3/TRBV12-4,TRBJ1-5,NA,NA,CASTRPNQPQHF,TGTGCCAGCACCCGCCCCAATCAGCCCCAGCATTTT
TRBV2,TRBJ2-1,TRBD2,NA,CASSVLRLAVGSSYNEQFF,TGTGCCAGCAGTGTCCTTCGGCTAGCGGTGGGAAGCTCCTACAATGAGCAGTTCTTC
TRBV15,TRBJ1-4,NA,NA,CATSRVAGSSRDEKLFF,TGTGCCACCAGCAGAGTAGCAGGGAGCTCACGGGATGAAAAACTGTTTTTT
TRBV12-3/TRBV12-4,TRBJ1-1,NA,NA,CASSYERQEAFF,TGTGCCAGCAGTTACGAGCGGCAGGAAGCTTTCTTT
TRBV29-1,TRBJ1-1,NA,NA,CSVVGVDWNTEAFF,TGCAGCGTTGTTGGTGTAGACTGGAACACTGAAGCTTTCTTT
TRBV27,TRBJ1-6,NA,NA,CASTTIEQPLHF,TGTGCCAGCACCACCATAGAACAACCCCTCCACTTT